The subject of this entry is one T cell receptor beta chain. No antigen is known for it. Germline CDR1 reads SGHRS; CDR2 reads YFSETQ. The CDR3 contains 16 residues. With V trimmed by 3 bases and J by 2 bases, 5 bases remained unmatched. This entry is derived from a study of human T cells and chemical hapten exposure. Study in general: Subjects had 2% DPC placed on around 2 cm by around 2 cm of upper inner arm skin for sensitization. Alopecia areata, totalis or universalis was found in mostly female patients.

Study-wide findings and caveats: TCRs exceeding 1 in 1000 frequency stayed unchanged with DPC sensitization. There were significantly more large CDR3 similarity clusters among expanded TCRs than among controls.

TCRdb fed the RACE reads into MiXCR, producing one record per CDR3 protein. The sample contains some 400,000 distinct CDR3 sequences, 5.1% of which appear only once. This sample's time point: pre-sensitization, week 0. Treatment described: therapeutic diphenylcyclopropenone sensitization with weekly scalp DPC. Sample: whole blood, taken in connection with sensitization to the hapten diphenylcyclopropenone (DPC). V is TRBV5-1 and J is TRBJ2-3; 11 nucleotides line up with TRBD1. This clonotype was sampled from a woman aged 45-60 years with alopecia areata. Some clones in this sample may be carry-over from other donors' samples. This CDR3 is CASSSTGQGATDTQYF. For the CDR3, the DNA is TGCGCCAGCAGCTCGACAGGACAGGGGGCCACAGATACGCAGTATTTT.